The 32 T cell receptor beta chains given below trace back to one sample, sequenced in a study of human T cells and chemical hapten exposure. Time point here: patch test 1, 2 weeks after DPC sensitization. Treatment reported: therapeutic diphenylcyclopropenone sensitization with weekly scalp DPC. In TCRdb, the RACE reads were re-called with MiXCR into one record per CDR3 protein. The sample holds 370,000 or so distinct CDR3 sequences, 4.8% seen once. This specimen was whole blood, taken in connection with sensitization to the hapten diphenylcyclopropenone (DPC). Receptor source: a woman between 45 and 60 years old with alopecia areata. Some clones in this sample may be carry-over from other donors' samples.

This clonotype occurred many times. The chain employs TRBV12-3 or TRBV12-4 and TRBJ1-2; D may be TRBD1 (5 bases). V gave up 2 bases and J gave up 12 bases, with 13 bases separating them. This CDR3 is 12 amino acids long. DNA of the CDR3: TGTGCCAGCAGTTTATCCAGGGCGTGGAACACCTTC. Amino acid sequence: CASSLSRAWNTF.

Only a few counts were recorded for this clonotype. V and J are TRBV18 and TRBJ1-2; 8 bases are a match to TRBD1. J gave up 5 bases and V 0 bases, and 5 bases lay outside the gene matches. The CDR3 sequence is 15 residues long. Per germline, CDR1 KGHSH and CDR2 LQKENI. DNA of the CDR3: TGTGCCAGCTCACCACCGGACAGGGCTCTGTATGGCTACACCTTC. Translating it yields CASSPPDRALYGYTF. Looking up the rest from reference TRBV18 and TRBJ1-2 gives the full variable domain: NAGVMQNPRHLVRRRGQEARLRCSPMKGHSHVYWYRQLPEEGLKFMVYLQKENIIDESGMPKERFSAEFPKEGPSILRIQQVVRGDSAAYFCASSPPDRALYGYTFGSGTRLTVV.

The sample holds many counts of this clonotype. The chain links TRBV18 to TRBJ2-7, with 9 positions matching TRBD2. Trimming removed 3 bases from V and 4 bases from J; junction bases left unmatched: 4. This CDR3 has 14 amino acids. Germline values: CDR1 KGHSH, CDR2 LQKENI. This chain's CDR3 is CASSPQAGGYEQYF. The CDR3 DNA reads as TGTGCCAGCTCACCTCAGGCGGGGGGGTACGAGCAGTACTTC.

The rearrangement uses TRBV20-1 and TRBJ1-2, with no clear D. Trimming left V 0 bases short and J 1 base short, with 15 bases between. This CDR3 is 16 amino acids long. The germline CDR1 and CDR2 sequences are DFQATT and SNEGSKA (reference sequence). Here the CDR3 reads CSARDHLTMFNYGYTF. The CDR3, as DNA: TGCAGTGCTAGAGACCACCTCACCATGTTTAACTATGGCTACACCTTC.

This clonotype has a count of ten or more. CDR3 bases: TGTGCCAGCAGTTATCCTTGGGCCCCGGGGGAGCAGTTCTTC. Its translation: CASSYPWAPGEQFF. The chain is built from TRBV6-2 or TRBV6-3 and TRBJ2-1, with D perhaps matching TRBD2 (5 bases). Per germline, CDR1 MNHEY and CDR2 SVGEGT. The CDR3 is 14 residues long. V was clipped by 3 bases and J by 10 bases, with 16 bases between them.

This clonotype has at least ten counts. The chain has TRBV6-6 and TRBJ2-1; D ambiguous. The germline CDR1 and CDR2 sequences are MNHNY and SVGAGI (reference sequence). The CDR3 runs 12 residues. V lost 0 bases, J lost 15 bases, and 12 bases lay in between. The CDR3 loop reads CASSYSQSVWFF. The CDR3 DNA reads TGTGCCAGCAGTTACTCGCAGTCTGTATGGTTCTTC.

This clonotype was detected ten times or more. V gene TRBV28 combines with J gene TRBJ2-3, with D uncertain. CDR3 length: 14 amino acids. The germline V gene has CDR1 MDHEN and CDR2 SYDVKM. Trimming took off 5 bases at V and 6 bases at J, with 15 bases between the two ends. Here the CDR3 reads CASSPRIEPDTQYF. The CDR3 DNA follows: TGTGCCAGCAGTCCTAGAATCGAACCGGATACGCAGTATTTT.

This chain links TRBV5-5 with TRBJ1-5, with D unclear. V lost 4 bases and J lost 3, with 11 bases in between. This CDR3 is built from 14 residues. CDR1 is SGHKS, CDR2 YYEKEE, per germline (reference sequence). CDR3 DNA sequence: TGTGCCAGCAGCGGCGTGGATCCCAATCAGCCCCAGCATTTT. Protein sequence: CASSGVDPNQPQHF.

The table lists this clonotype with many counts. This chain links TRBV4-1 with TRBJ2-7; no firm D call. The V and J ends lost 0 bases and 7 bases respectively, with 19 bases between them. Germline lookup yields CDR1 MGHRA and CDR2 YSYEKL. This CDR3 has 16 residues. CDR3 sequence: CASSQDLLPPVWEQYF. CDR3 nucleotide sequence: TGCGCCAGCAGCCAAGATCTACTGCCCCCAGTGTGGGAGCAGTACTTC.

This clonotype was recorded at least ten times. For the CDR3, the DNA is TGTGCCAGCAGAGCTAGCGGGGGCTCCTACGAGCAGTACTTC. Translated: CASRASGGSYEQYF. The rearrangement links TRBV12-3 or TRBV12-4 to TRBJ2-7; TRBD2 aligns across 10 bases. The CDR3 runs 14 residues. The V and J ends lost 6 bases and 0 bases, in that order; junction bases with no gene match: 2.

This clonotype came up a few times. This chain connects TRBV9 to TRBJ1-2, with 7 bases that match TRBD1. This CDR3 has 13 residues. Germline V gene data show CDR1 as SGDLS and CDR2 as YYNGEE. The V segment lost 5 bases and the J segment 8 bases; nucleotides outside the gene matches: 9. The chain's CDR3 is CASRDTGEVGYTF. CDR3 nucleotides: TGTGCCAGCAGGGATACAGGGGAGGTGGGCTACACCTTC.

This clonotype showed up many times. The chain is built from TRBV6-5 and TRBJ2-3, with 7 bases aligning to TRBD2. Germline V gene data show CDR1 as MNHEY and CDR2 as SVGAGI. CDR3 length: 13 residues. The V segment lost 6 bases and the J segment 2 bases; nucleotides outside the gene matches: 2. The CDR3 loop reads CASRGLHTDTQYF. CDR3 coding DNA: TGTGCCAGCAGGGGACTACACACAGATACGCAGTATTTT.

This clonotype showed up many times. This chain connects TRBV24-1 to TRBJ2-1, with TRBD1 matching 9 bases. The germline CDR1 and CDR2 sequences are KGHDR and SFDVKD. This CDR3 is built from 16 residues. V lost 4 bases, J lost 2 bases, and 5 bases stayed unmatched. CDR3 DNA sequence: TGTGCCACCAGTGACCCCCGACAGGGGGCCTACAATGAGCAGTTCTTC. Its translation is CATSDPRQGAYNEQFF.

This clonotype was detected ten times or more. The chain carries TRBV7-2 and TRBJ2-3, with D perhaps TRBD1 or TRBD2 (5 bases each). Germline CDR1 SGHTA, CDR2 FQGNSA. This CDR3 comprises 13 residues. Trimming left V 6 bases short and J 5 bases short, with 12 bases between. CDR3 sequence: CASSWDGVDTQYF. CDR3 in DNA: TGTGCCAGCAGTTGGGACGGGGTAGATACGCAGTATTTT.

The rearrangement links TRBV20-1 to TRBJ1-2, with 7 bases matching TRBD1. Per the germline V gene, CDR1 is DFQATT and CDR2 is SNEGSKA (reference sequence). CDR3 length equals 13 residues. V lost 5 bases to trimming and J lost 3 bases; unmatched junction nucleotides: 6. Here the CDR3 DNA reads TGCAGTGCTGCCGACAGGGCTGACTATGGCTACACCTTC. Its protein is CSAADRADYGYTF.

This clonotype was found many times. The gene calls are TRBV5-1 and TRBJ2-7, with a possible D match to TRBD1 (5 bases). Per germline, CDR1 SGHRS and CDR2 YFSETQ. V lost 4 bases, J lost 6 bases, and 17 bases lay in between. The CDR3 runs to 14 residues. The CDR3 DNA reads TGCGCCAGCAGCCAGGAGACAGTGTATCTCGAGCAGTACTTC. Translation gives CASSQETVYLEQYF.

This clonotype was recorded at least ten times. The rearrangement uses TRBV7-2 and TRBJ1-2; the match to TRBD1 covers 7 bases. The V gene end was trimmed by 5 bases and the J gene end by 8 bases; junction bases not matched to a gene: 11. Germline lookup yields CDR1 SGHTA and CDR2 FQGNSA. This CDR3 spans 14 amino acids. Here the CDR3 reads CASSIQGRAFGYTF. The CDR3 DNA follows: TGTGCCAGCAGCATACAGGGGAGAGCCTTCGGCTACACCTTC. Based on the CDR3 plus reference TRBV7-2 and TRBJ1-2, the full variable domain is GAGVSQSPSNKVTEKGKDVELRCDPISGHTALYWYRQSLGQGLEFLIYFQGNSAPDKSGLPSDRFSAERTGGSVSTLTIQRTQQEDSAVYLCASSIQGRAFGYTFGSGTRLTVV.

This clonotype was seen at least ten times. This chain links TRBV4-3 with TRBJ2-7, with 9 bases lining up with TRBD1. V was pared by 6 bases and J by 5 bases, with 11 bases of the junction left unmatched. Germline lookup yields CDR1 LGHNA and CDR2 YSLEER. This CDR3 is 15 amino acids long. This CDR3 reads CASSWAGTGSDEQYF. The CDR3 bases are TGCGCCAGCAGTTGGGCCGGGACAGGGTCCGACGAGCAGTACTTC.

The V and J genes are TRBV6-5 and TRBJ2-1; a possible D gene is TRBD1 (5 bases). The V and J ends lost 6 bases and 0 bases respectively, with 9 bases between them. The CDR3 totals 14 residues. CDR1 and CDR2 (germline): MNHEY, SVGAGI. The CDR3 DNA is TGTGCCAGCAGAGGACAAACCTCCTACAATGAGCAGTTCTTC. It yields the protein CASRGQTSYNEQFF.

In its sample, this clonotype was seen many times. The CDR3, as DNA: TGCAGTGCTAGGGGGGGATGGGACAGGACTGAAGCTTTCTTT. This encodes CSARGGWDRTEAFF. V gene TRBV20-1 combines with J gene TRBJ1-1, with 8 bases lining up with TRBD1. The CDR3 totals 14 residues. Germline CDR1 and CDR2: DFQATT and SNEGSKA (reference sequence). The junction had 8 bases not matched to a gene; V was cut back by 3 bases and J by 5 bases.

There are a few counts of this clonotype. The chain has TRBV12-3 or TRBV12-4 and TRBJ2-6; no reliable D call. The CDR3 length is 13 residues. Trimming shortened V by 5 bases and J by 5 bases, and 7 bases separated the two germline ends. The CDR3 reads CASSPLRANVLTF. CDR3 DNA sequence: TGTGCCAGCAGTCCCCTTAGGGCCAACGTCCTGACTTTC.

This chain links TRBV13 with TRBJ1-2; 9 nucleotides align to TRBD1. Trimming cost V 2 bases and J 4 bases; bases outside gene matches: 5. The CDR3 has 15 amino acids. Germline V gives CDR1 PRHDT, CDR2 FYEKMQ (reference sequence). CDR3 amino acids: CASSLWDRVFYGYTF. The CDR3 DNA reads TGTGCCAGCAGCTTATGGGACAGGGTCTTCTATGGCTACACCTTC.

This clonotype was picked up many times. The CDR3 loop is CAIPLTKTGLVTGELFF. As DNA, the CDR3 is TGTGCCATCCCCCTTACTAAGACGGGACTAGTGACCGGGGAGCTGTTTTTT. This chain joins TRBV7-2 and TRBJ2-2; 8 positions match TRBD2. V lost 10 bases to trimming and J lost 5 bases; unmatched junction nucleotides: 18. The CDR3 consists of 17 residues. The germline V gene encodes CDR1 SGHTA and CDR2 FQGNSA.

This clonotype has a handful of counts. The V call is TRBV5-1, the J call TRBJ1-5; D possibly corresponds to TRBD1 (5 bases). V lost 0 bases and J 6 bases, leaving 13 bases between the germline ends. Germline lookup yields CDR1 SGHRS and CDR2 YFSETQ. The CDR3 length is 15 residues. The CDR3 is CASSLDSGLGQPQHF. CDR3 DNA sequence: TGCGCCAGCAGCTTGGATTCGGGGCTCGGTCAGCCCCAGCATTTT.

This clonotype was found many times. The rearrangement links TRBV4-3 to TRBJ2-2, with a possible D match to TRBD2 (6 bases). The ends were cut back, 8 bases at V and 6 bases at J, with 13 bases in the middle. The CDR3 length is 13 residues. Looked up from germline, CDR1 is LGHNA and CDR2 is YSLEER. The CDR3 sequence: CASSEGLAGELFF. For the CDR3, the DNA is TGCGCCAGCTCGGAGGGATTGGCCGGGGAGCTGTTTTTT.

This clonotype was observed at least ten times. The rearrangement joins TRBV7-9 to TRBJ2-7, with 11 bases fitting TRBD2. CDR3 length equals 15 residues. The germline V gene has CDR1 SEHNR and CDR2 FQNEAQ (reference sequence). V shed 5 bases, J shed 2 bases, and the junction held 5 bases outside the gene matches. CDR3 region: CASSPGTSGPYEQYF. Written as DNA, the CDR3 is TGTGCCAGCAGCCCAGGGACTAGCGGACCCTACGAGCAGTACTTC.

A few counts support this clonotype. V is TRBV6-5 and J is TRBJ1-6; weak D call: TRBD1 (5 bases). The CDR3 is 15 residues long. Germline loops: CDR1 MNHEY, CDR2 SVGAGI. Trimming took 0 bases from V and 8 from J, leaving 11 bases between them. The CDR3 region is CASSYSILGDSPLHF. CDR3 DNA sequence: TGTGCCAGCAGTTACTCGATATTGGGGGATTCACCCCTCCACTTT.

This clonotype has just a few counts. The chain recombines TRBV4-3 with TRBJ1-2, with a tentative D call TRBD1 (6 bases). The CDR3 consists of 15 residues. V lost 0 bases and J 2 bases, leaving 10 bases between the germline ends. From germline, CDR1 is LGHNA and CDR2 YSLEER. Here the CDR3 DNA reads TGCGCCAGCAGCCAAGATTCAGGGGCCAACTATGGCTACACCTTC. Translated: CASSQDSGANYGYTF.

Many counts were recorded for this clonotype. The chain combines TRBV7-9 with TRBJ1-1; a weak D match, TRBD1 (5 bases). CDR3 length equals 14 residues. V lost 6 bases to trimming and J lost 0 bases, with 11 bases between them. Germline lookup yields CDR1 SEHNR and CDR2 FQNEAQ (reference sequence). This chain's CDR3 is CASSRQNLNTEAFF. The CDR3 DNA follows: TGTGCCAGCAGTCGACAGAATCTGAACACTGAAGCTTTCTTT.

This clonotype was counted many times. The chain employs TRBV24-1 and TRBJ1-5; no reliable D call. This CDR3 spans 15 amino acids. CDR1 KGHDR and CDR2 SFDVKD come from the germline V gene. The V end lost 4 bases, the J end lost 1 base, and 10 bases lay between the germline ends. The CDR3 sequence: CATSDPTESNQPQHF. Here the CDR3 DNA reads TGTGCCACCAGTGACCCAACAGAGAGCAATCAGCCCCAGCATTTT.

The CDR3 DNA reads TGTGCCAGCAGTTTATACGCCGGCCCGGGCAGGTACGAGCAGTACTTC. Translation gives CASSLYAGPGRYEQYF. The V call is TRBV27, the J call TRBJ2-7; D remains ambiguous. The CDR3 has 16 amino acids. Germline lookup yields CDR1 MNHEY and CDR2 SMNVEV (reference sequence). Trimming took 1 base from V and 4 from J, leaving 17 bases between them.

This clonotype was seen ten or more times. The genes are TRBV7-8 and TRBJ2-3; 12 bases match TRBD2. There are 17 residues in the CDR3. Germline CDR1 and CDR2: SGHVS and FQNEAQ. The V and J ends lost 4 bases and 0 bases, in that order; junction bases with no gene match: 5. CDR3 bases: TGTGCCAGCAGCTCCGGACTAGCGGGGACTAGCACAGATACGCAGTATTTT. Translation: CASSSGLAGTSTDTQYF.